One and the same sample provided the 26 T cell receptor beta chains below, sequenced in a study of cytomegalovirus exposure and HLA in healthy donors. Sequencing was performed with immunoSEQ multiplex PCR; in TCRdb, only in-frame clones are kept and a portion is missing. The profile covers 90,000 to 150,000 clones, with about 83% appearing a single time and around 5% taken by the ten largest. Input material: PBMCs. The receptor set was obtained from a man aged 18-30 years in good health and CMV-seronegative.

This clone was recorded once. The chain combines TRBV2 with TRBJ1-4; perhaps TRBD1 as D (6 bases). Germline values: CDR1 SNHLY, CDR2 FYNNEI. Trimming shortened V by 8 bases and J by 4 bases, and 23 bases separated the two germline ends. This CDR3 has 17 amino acids. In nucleotides, the CDR3 is TGTGCCAGCCTTTGGGGACAAGGGAGTTCGGGTAATGAAAAACTGTTTTTT. Protein product: CASLWGQGSSGNEKLFF.

The V gene is TRBV7-2, the J gene TRBJ2-5; 8 bases align to TRBD2. Trimming cost V 5 bases and J 5 bases; bases outside gene matches: 7. The V gene's germline CDR1 is SGHTA and CDR2 FQGNSA. The CDR3 has 14 residues. CDR3: CASSLSGGAETQYF. The CDR3 bases are TGTGCCAGCAGCCTGAGCGGGGGCGCCGAGACCCAGTACTTC.

The table lists this clone with a count of one. This sequence joins TRBV6-1 and TRBJ1-3; TRBD1 aligns across 8 bases. With V trimmed by 5 bases and J by 3 bases, 3 bases remained unmatched. This CDR3 is 14 amino acids long. Germline CDR1 is MNHNS and CDR2 is SASEGT. For the CDR3, the DNA is TGTGCCAGCAGTTCTGACAGGGGTGGAAACACCATATATTTT. It encodes CASSSDRGGNTIYF.

This rearrangement joins TRBV7-9 to TRBJ2-7; the match to TRBD1 covers 9 bases. This CDR3 has 14 residues. Germline V gives CDR1 SEHNR, CDR2 FQNEAQ (reference sequence). Trimming at V came to 1 base and at J to 6 bases, leaving 4 bases not matched to a gene. DNA for the CDR3: TGTGCCAGCAGCTTAGTGGGACAGGGCGGCGAGCAGTACTTC. Amino acid sequence: CASSLVGQGGEQYF.

The chain has TRBV18 and TRBJ2-5, with a tentative D call TRBD2 (5 bases). Trimming took off 6 bases at V and 3 bases at J, with 11 bases between the two ends. Germline CDR1 is KGHSH and CDR2 is LQKENI. The CDR3 extends over 13 amino acids. CDR3 DNA sequence: TGTGCCAGCTCGCTGACGGGGAAAGAGACCCAGTACTTC. It codes for CASSLTGKETQYF.

This clone was seen a few times. V gene TRBV25-1 combines with J gene TRBJ1-1; D unresolved. V was cut by 4 bases and J by 5 bases, with 11 bases left in between. Germline V gene data show CDR1 as MGHDK and CDR2 as SYGVNS. The CDR3 extends over 13 amino acids. The CDR3 DNA reads TGTGCCAGCAGTGCCACTTCCCGGACTGAAGCTTTCTTT. This gives the protein CASSATSRTEAFF.

This clone was counted a single time. CDR3: CSIDGIQNTEAFF. CDR3 coding DNA: TGCAGCATCGACGGGATTCAGAACACTGAAGCTTTCTTT. The chain uses TRBV29-1 and TRBJ1-1, with unresolved D. The CDR3 length is 13 residues. Trimming pared 8 bases from V and 1 base from J, leaving 14 bases between. Germline V gives CDR1 SQVTM, CDR2 ANQGSEA.

The V gene is TRBV7-2, the J gene TRBJ1-1; TRBD1 matches at 10 bases. This CDR3 has 15 amino acids. Per germline, CDR1 SGHTA and CDR2 FQGNSA. After removal of 1 base from V and 5 bases from J, the junction contained 4 bases not matched to a gene. The CDR3 DNA reads TGTGCCAGCAGCTTAGGGGACAGGGGATGGACTGAAGCTTTCTTT. Protein sequence: CASSLGDRGWTEAFF.

This rearrangement joins TRBV30 to TRBJ1-4, with 9 bases aligning to TRBD1. Germline V gene lookup returns CDR1 GTSNPN and CDR2 SVGIG (reference sequence). The V and J ends lost 4 bases and 8 bases, in that order; junction bases with no gene match: 8. The CDR3 is 14 amino acids. The CDR3 DNA reads TGTGCCTGGACTACCGGGACAGGGACAGAAAAACTGTTTTTT. This translates into CAWTTGTGTEKLFF.

The chain couples TRBV6-5 to TRBJ1-5, with D possibly TRBD1 on 5 matching bases. The CDR3 is made up of 14 amino acids. Germline-derived CDR1 and CDR2 are MNHEY and SVGAGI. V lost 5 bases and J 4 bases, leaving 12 bases between the germline ends. CDR3 sequence: CASSDTDSNQPQHF. In nucleotides, the CDR3 is TGTGCCAGCAGTGACACCGACAGTAATCAGCCCCAGCATTTT.

The DNA of the CDR3 is TGTGCCTGGAGTGTACTCGTAGGGGCCGAGCAGTACTTC. Its protein product is CAWSVLVGAEQYF. The genes are TRBV30 and TRBJ2-7; D possibly corresponds to TRBD1 (5 bases). The CDR3 length is 13 residues. Trimming removed 0 bases at V and 6 bases at J, with 12 bases between. The germline V gene has CDR1 GTSNPN and CDR2 SVGIG (reference sequence).

The chain carries TRBV30 and TRBJ2-7; 7 bases map to TRBD2. J was trimmed by 7 bases and V by 5 bases; bases with no gene match: 8. In germline, CDR1 is GTSNPN, CDR2 SVGIG (reference sequence). The CDR3 spans 12 residues. As DNA, the CDR3 is TGTGCCTGGGGAAGATCCGGGGGGGAGCAGTACTTC. Protein: CAWGRSGGEQYF.

The gene calls are TRBV27 and TRBJ1-2, with D tentatively TRBD1 (6 bases). The CDR3 is 18 residues long. Germline loops: CDR1 MNHEY, CDR2 SMNVEV (reference sequence). The germline V and J ends were trimmed by 5 bases and 8 bases, with 30 bases remaining between them. Written as DNA, the CDR3 is TGTGCCAGCAGTACCAATGTATTGCGGGGGGCAACCCTCCAGGGCTACACCTTC. It specifies CASSTNVLRGATLQGYTF.

V is TRBV5-4 and J is TRBJ2-3; TRBD1 matches at 7 bases. This CDR3 has 14 residues. CDR1 and CDR2 (germline): SGHNT, YYREEE (reference sequence). Trimming took 2 bases from V and 1 from J; bases not matched to a gene: 1. The CDR3 nucleotides are TGTGCCAGCAGCTTTCAGGGGGGCACAGATACGCAGTATTTT. This codes for CASSFQGGTDTQYF. Variable domain in full (rest from reference TRBV5-4 and TRBJ2-3): ETGVTQSPTHLIKTRGQQVTLRCSSQSGHNTVSWYQQALGQGPQFIFQYYREEENGRGNFPPRFSGLQFPNYSSELNVNALELDDSALYLCASSFQGGTDTQYFGPGTRLTVL.

The chain carries TRBV5-1 and TRBJ2-7; 8 bases map to TRBD1. The germline V gene has CDR1 SGHRS and CDR2 YFSETQ. This CDR3 has 13 residues. V was pared by 5 bases and J by 5 bases, with 6 bases of the junction left unmatched. The CDR3 is CASRPGTGHEQYF. CDR3 coding DNA: TGCGCCAGCAGGCCCGGGACAGGACACGAGCAGTACTTC. The complete variable domain, with remaining parts taken from reference TRBV5-1 and TRBJ2-7, reads KAGVTQTPRYLIKTRGQQVTLSCSPISGHRSVSWYQQTPGQGLQFLFEYFSETQRNKGNFPGRFSGRQFSNSRSEMNVSTLELGDSALYLCASRPGTGHEQYFGPGTRLTVT.

This chain links TRBV5-1 with TRBJ2-3; no firm D call. The V gene's germline CDR1 is SGHRS and CDR2 YFSETQ. This CDR3 spans 12 amino acids. V was pared by 1 base and J by 4 bases, with 4 bases between. CDR3 sequence: CASSLNSDTQYF. CDR3 nucleotides: TGCGCCAGCAGCTTGAACTCAGATACGCAGTATTTT.

The V gene is TRBV30, the J gene TRBJ2-7; TRBD1 is a possible D gene (6 bases). The V gene lost 7 bases and the J gene lost 2 bases, with 18 bases spanning the gap. The CDR3 has 14 amino acids. Germline-derived CDR1 and CDR2 are GTSNPN and SVGIG (reference sequence). The CDR3 sequence: CASTGTGQPYEQYF. CDR3 coding DNA: TGTGCCTCCACAGGTACAGGACAGCCCTACGAGCAGTACTTC.

V is TRBV30 and J is TRBJ2-4; unclear D gene. Germline values: CDR1 GTSNPN, CDR2 SVGIG (reference sequence). The germline V and J ends were trimmed by 0 bases and 8 bases, with 11 bases remaining between them. CDR3 size: 13 residues. The CDR3, as DNA: TGTGCCTGGAGTGTACCACCCTCGGACATTCAGTACTTC. It yields the protein CAWSVPPSDIQYF.

The CDR3 bases are TGTGCCAGCAGTGTAGTAGGGGGTGGGCAGCCCCAGCATTTT. Translation: CASSVVGGGQPQHF. The chain recombines TRBV27 with TRBJ1-5; TRBD1 might be the D (6 bases). CDR1 and CDR2 from the germline V gene are MNHEY and SMNVEV (reference sequence). The CDR3 has 14 residues. Trimming shortened V by 5 bases and J by 7 bases, and 15 bases separated the two germline ends.

The CDR3 DNA reads TGTGCCAGCAGCCACCGGGACAGGGTACGATCACCCCTCCACTTT. This translates into CASSHRDRVRSPLHF. The chain employs TRBV7-2 and TRBJ1-6; 9 bases map to TRBD1. The CDR3 spans 15 residues. The J segment lost 10 bases and the V segment lost 5 bases, leaving 9 bases of the junction unmatched. In germline, CDR1 is SGHTA, CDR2 FQGNSA.

The chain employs TRBV7-2 and TRBJ1-4; a possible D gene is TRBD1 (5 bases). Looked up from germline, CDR1 is SGHTA and CDR2 is FQGNSA. The CDR3 extends over 17 amino acids. The germline V and J ends were trimmed by 0 bases and 2 bases, with 13 bases remaining between them. The CDR3 nucleotides are TGTGCCAGCAGCTTAGCTGGGGCTCAGACCACTAATGAAAAACTGTTTTTT. It codes for CASSLAGAQTTNEKLFF.

The genes are TRBV21-1 and TRBJ2-2; TRBD2 is the table's D call, not checked against the DNA. TRBV21-1 has pseudogene status. The length of the CDR3 is 16 residues. The DNA of the CDR3 is TGTGCCAGCAGCAAAGAGCTAGACTTTAACACCGGGGAGCTGTTTTTT. Protein: CASSKELDFNTGELFF.

The chain couples TRBV18 to TRBJ2-6; 12 bases are a match to TRBD1. V lost 1 base, J lost 3 bases, and 4 bases stayed unmatched. This CDR3 is built from 18 residues. Germline CDR1 KGHSH, CDR2 LQKENI. CDR3 residues: CASSPLGQGANGANVLTF. CDR3 nucleotide sequence: TGTGCCAGCTCACCACTGGGACAGGGGGCAAATGGGGCCAACGTCCTGACTTTC.

This chain joins TRBV5-6 and TRBJ1-4; D is possibly TRBD1 (6 bases). The CDR3 contains 14 residues. Trimming pared 4 bases from V and 7 bases from J, leaving 14 bases between. Germline V gene lookup returns CDR1 SGHDT and CDR2 YYEEEE. The CDR3 bases are TGTGCCAGCAGCACGGACAGCTACGGTGAAAAACTGTTTTTT. Protein product: CASSTDSYGEKLFF.

The chain links TRBV7-9 to TRBJ2-5; 10 bases agree with TRBD1. In germline, CDR1 is SEHNR, CDR2 FQNEAQ (reference sequence). The CDR3 totals 15 residues. V dropped 5 bases and J dropped 0; count of bases not matched to a gene: 3. The CDR3 nucleotides are TGTGCCAGCAGCCGCGGGACAGGGGACCAAGAGACCCAGTACTTC. It yields the protein CASSRGTGDQETQYF.

The chain employs TRBV19 and TRBJ2-3; TRBD2 agrees at 12 bases. This CDR3 is 16 amino acids long. The trim removed 6 bases at V and 1 base at J, leaving 5 bases unmatched. CDR1 and CDR2 from the germline V gene are LNHDA and SQIVND (reference sequence). For the CDR3, the DNA is TGTGCCAGTAGATCTAGCGGGGGGGGACGCACAGATACGCAGTATTTT. Amino acids: CASRSSGGGRTDTQYF.